Each of the 4 T cell receptor beta chains below was sequenced from the same sample in a study of CD8 T cells in ankylosing spondylitis. TCRdb passed the 5' RACE reads through MiXCR, listing each CDR3 protein once. The sample lists about 260,000 distinct CDR3 sequences; about 24% were seen once. Sample: blood, either unsorted or a sorted T cell fraction (not recorded which). These receptors came from a male donor with ankylosing spondylitis or in good health (not recorded which).

This clonotype was counted at least ten times. This chain joins TRBV29-1 and TRBJ2-5; weak D call: TRBD1 (5 bases). Trimming removed 4 bases from V and 1 base from J, with 10 bases in between. The CDR3 is 13 residues long. CDR1 is SQVTM, CDR2 ANQGSEA, per germline. The CDR3 bases are TGCAGCGTTGTCCAGGGCCCCCAAGAGACCCAGTACTTC. Its translation is CSVVQGPQETQYF.

The sample holds a few counts of this clonotype. The chain employs TRBV29-1 and TRBJ2-7, with a tentative D call TRBD2 (6 bases). This CDR3 region has 13 residues. Germline-derived CDR1 and CDR2 are SQVTM and ANQGSEA. The V and J ends lost 1 base and 2 bases respectively, with 9 bases between them. The CDR3 DNA follows: TGCAGCGTTGAAGGTAGCGGCCCCTACGAGCAGTACTTC. Its protein product is CSVEGSGPYEQYF.

There are many counts of this clonotype. The chain combines TRBV20-1 with TRBJ2-3; D ambiguous. The V gene lost 0 bases and the J gene lost 6 bases, with 7 bases spanning the gap. The CDR3 has 12 amino acids. Germline values: CDR1 DFQATT, CDR2 SNEGSKA (reference sequence). The CDR3 DNA reads as TGCAGTGCTAGAGATTGGCTCGATACGCAGTATTTT. It codes for CSARDWLDTQYF.

This clonotype was found a few times. The chain is built from TRBV11-2 and TRBJ2-1; D tentatively fits TRBD1 or TRBD2 (6 bases each). The CDR3 totals 15 residues. V lost 7 bases to trimming and J lost 8 bases, with 21 bases between them. CDR1 and CDR2 (germline): SGHAT, FQNNGV. The CDR3 nucleotides are TGTGCCAGCACCCCCCCAAAGGGGGGCCGATATGAGCAGTTCTTC. Translation: CASTPPKGGRYEQFF.